This T cell receptor beta chain was sequenced during a study of blood T cell repertoires in COVID-19. The wider study: PBMCs, B-cell-depleted T cells, or T cells provided the cDNA or gDNA that made up the material.

Clones were read by immunoSEQ multiplex PCR, and TCRdb kept only the in-frame ones, dropping some. This table holds 55,000 to 75,000 clones, roughly 75% found once. This CDR3 is built from 15 residues. Deletions cut 2 bases from V and 1 base from J, with 10 bases between. The germline V gene has CDR1 LNHDA and CDR2 SQIVND (reference sequence). The specimen sequenced was peripheral blood. The rearrangement uses TRBV19 and TRBJ2-3; no clear D gene. The origin of this receptor is a human donor in a cohort sampled during active COVID-19. This chain's CDR3 is CASSILAGRTDTQYF. In DNA form, the CDR3 reads TGTGCCAGTAGTATATTGGCAGGCCGCACAGATACGCAGTATTTT.